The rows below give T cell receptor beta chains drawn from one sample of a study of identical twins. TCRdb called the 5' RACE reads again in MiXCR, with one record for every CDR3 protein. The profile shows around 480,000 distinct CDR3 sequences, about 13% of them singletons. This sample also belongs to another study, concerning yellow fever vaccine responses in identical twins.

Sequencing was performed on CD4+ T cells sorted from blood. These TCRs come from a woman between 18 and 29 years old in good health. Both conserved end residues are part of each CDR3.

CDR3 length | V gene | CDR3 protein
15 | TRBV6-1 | CASSPRTSFPDTQYF
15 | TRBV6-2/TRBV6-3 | CASIHPGQGTGEQYF
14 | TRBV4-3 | CASSQARNTGELFF
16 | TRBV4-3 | CASSQRTSGKVTEQFF
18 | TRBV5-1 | CASSLDGGRAVGTDTQYF
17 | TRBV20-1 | CSASGRRGIYGNQPQHF
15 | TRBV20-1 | CSARVGRGSYNEQFF
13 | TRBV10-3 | CAISGGQQETQYF
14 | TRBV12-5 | CASGLGLAGDTQYF
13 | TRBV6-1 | CASSRSNVNIQYF
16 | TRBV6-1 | CASRRGVDLTTYEQYF
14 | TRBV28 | CASCAGAGCRELFF
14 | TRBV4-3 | CASSQVLGVGELFF
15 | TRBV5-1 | CASSFPGTGGLEAFF
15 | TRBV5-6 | CASSFGAYRTDTQYF
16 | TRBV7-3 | CASSAYNRGATGELFF
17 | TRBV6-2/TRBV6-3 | CASSYRNPPRASREQYF
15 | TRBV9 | CASSVGLAGGETQYF
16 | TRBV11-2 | CASSSSGGADTGELFF
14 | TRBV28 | CASSLVAKYYEQYF
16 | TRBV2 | CASSVSHTGAGNTIYF
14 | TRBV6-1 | CASTTRGQGYEQYF
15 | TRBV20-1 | CSAENRGAGANVLTF
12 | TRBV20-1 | CSAGTGYYEQYF
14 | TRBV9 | CASSVGQGAGEQYF
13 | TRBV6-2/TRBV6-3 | CASRGPATGELFF
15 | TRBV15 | CATSRRASGSDEQYF
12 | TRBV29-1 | CSVRDNNEKLFF
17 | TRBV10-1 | CASSSITGTGGRETQYF
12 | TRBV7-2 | CASSQQANEQYF
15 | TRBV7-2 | CASSSTGSYYNEQFF
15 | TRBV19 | CASSPRRQWEETQYF
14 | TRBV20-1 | CSARSPAAYNEQFF
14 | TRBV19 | CASSIVLAAGEQFF
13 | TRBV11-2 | CASSLGIGETQYF
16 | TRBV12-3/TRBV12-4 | CASSLGGRLSTDTQYF
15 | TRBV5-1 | CASSLRAASYNEQFF
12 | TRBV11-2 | CASSDLGETQYF
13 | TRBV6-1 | CATFPGLGYEQYF
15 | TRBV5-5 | CASSLRQVGYNEQFF
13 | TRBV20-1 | CSAIRDGNEKLFF
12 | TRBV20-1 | CSASLAVNEQFF
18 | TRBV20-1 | CSARQGLAALGTYNEQFF